The clone carrying this T cell receptor beta chain was observed many times. The data derive from a study of blood T cells in healthy people across ages. A second PCR of 7 to 11 cycles used a sample-barcoded 5' primer and a J-beta primer mix. A single record per CDR3 protein comes from TCRdb applying MiXCR to the 5' RACE reads. The sample includes 1.8 million or so distinct CDR3 sequences, around 40% of them seen just once. This receptor was taken from a human donor in good health. Sequencing was done on a sample of blood.

In DNA form, the CDR3 reads TGTGCCAGCAGCTTGCAGGGGTCGCCCTACGAGCAGTACTTC. Translated, it gives CASSLQGSPYEQYF. This chain links TRBV7-2 with TRBJ2-7, with D possibly matching TRBD1 (6 bases). The CDR3 has 14 amino acids. V was clipped by 3 bases and J by 2 bases, with 11 bases between them. Germline assignment: CDR1 SGHTA and CDR2 FQGNSA.